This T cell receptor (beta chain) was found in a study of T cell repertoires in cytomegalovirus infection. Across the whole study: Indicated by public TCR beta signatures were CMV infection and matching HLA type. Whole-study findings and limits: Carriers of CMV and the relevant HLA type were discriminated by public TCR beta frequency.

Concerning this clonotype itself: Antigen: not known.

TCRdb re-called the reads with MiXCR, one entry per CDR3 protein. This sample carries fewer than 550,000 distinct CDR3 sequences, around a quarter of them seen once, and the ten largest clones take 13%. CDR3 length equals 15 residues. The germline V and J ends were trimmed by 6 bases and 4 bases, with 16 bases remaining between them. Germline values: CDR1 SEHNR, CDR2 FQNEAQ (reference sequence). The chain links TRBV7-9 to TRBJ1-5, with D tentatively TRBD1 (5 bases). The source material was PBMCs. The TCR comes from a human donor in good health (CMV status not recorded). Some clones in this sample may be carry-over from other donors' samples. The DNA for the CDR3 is TGTGCCAGCAGTTCAGGGCAGGTGAGGAATCAGCCCCAGCATTTT. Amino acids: CASSSGQVRNQPQHF.